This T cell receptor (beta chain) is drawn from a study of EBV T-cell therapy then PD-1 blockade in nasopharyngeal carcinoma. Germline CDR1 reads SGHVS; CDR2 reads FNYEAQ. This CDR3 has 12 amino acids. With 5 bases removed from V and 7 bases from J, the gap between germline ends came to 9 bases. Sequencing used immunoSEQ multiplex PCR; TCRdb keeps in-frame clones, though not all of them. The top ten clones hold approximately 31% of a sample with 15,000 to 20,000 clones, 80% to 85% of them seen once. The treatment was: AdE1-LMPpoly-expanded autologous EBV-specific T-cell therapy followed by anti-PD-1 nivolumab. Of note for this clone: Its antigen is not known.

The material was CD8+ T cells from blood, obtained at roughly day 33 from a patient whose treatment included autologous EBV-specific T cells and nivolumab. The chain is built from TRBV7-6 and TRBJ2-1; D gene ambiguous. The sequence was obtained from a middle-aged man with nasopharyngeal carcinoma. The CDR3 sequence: CASSPSRNEQFF. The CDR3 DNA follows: TGTGCCAGCAGCCCGTCGAGGAATGAGCAGTTCTTC.